This TCR beta chain was captured by sequencing in a study of CD8 T cells in Susac syndrome. Study-level information: Intravenous immunoglobulin alone or corticosteroids were being given to patients with Susac syndrome at blood draw, unless they were therapy-naive.

The T cells that were sequenced for TCR beta were CD8+ and CD4+ cells from blood. Patients with Susac syndrome showed fulfilment of recently defined diagnostic criteria for definite or probable disease. The CD8+ and CD4+ T cells were isolated magnetically using a negative isolation approach, whereas the TEMRA cells were enriched by FACS. Reverse transcription of roughly 0.45 to 1 ug RNA was carried out with random hexamers. MiXCR, applied by TCRdb to the immunoSEQ multiplex PCR reads, yields one record per CDR3 protein. The repertoire holds 85,000 to 130,000 distinct CDR3 sequences, with around 94% as singletons. The CDR3 is 14 residues long. V was pared by 7 bases and J by 0 bases, with 15 bases between. Germline CDR1 is DFQATT and CDR2 is SNEGSKA (reference sequence).

The specimen sequenced was CD8+ T cells from PBMCs. The receptor was derived from a human donor with Susac syndrome. The gene calls are TRBV20-1 and TRBJ2-5, with D maybe TRBD2 (5 bases). CDR3 protein: CSVGEWEYQETQYF. The DNA for the CDR3 is TGCAGTGTTGGGGAATGGGAGTACCAAGAGACCCAGTACTTC.